The sequence of this TCR beta chain was determined in a study of blood T cell repertoires in COVID-19. The CDR3 spans 16 residues. Looked up from germline, CDR1 is GTSNPN and CDR2 is SVGIG (reference sequence). V lost 0 bases and J lost 4; bases outside the gene matches: 9. Living in 24 US areas, the participants were between about 18 and 100 years of age. The study counted Cohort 3 donors as recovered given two negative PCRs, clearance, or symptom resolution. Authors' data handling: For nucleated cells, counts were estimated from reference gene primer amplification. Assay: immunoSEQ multiplex PCR; the TCRdb copy retains only in-frame clones and omits some. The V and J calls and clone size are taken from that table; D and trimming were inferred from the DNA. The table includes 190,000 or so clones, around 90% detected once.

J is TRBJ2-7 and V is TRBV30, with TRBD1 matching over 10 bases. The clonotype originates from a man under 40 who had recovered from COVID-19. Material for sequencing was PBMCs or T cells enriched from blood (not recorded which). CDR3 protein: CAWSVSPGQGFYEQYF. For the CDR3, the DNA is TGTGCCTGGAGTGTCTCACCGGGACAGGGGTTTTACGAGCAGTACTTC. Using reference TRBV30 and TRBJ2-7 for the parts outside the CDR3, the full variable domain is SQTIHQWPATLVQPVGSPLSLECTVEGTSNPNLYWYRQAAGRGLQLLFYSVGIGQISSEVPQNLSASRPQDRQFILSSKKLLLSDSGFYLCAWSVSPGQGFYEQYFGPGTRLTVT.